The clone carrying this T cell receptor beta chain is medium-sized within its sample. The entry originates in a study of cytomegalovirus exposure and HLA in healthy donors. Amplification used 60 Vbeta primers and 13 Jbeta primers. Some clones are missing from TCRdb's copy, which holds only in-frame ones; the method was immunoSEQ multiplex PCR. The table includes 60,000 to 90,000 clones, about two thirds detected once. V lost 6 bases to trimming and J lost 5 bases; unmatched junction nucleotides: 6. In germline, CDR1 is SGHAT, CDR2 FQNNGV. CDR3 length equals 14 residues. The rearrangement links TRBV11-2 to TRBJ1-4; 7 positions match TRBD1. Sequencing input: PBMCs. This clonotype originated in a man aged 35 to 55 in good health and CMV-seropositive. For the CDR3, the DNA is TGTGCCAGCAGTCCGACAGGGCGGAATGAAAAACTGTTTTTT. This codes for CASSPTGRNEKLFF.